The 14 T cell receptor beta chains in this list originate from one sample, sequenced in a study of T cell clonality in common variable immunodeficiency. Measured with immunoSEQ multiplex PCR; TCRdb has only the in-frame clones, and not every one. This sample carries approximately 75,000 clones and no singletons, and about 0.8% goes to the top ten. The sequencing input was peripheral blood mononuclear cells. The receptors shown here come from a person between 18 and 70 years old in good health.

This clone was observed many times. CDR3 in amino acids: CASSRTSSPPQHF. CDR3 DNA (partial): TGTGCCAGCAGCCGGACATCGTCTCCGCCC. The chain links TRBV7-9 to TRBJ1-5; a possible D gene is TRBD1 (5 bases). The read falls 3 residues short of the CDR3 end, and the missing part is taken from the germline J gene. CDR1 is SEHNR and CDR2 is FQNEAQ in the germline V gene (reference sequence). This CDR3 has 13 residues. V lost 5 bases and J lost 9, with 14 bases in between.

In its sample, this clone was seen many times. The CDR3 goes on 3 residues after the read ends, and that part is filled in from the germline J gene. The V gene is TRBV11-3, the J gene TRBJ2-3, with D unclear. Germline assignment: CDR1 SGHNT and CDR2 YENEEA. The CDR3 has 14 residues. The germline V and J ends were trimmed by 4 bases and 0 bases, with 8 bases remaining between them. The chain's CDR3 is CASSSSASTDTQYF. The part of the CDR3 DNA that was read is TGTGCCAGCAGCTCCAGTGCTAGCACAGATACG.

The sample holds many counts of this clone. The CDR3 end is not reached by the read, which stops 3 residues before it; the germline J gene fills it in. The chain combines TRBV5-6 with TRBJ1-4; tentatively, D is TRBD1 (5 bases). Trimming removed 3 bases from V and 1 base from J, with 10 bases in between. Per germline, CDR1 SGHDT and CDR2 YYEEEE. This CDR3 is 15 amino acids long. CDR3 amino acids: CASSWGTGTNEKLFF. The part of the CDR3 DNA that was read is TGTGCCAGCAGCTGGGGCACAGGAACTAATGAAAAA.

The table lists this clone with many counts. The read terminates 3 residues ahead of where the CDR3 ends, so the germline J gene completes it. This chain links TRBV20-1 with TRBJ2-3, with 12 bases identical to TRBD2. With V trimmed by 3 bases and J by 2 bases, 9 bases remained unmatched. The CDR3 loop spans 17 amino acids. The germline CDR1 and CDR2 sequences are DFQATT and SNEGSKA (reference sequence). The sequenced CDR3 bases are TGCAGTGCTAGGTCCGCTAGCGGGAGGGCCTCCACAGATACG. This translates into CSARSASGRASTDT. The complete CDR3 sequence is CSARSASGRASTDTQYF.

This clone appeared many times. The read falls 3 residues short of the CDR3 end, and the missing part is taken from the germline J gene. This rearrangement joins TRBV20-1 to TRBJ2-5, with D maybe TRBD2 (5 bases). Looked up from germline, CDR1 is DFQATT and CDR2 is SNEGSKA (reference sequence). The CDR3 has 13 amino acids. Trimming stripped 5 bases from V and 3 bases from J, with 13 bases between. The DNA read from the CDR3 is TGCAGTGCTCCTCCGTTGAGGGAAGAGACC. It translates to CSAPPLREET. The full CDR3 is CSAPPLREETQYF.

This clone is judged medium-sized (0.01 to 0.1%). CDR3 DNA (partial): TGTGCCAGCAGCCAATTTATACAGGGGACCCCTCTCTCTGGGGCCAACGTC. It yields the protein CASSQFIQGTPLSGANV. The full-length CDR3 reads as CASSQFIQGTPLSGANVLTF. This chain joins TRBV4-2 and TRBJ2-6; the match to TRBD1 covers 7 bases. Sequencing ends 3 residues short of the CDR3 end; the germline J gene provides the rest. This CDR3 contains 20 residues. J gave up 0 bases and V 2 bases, and 13 bases lay outside the gene matches. Germline V gives CDR1 LGHNA, CDR2 YNFKEQ.

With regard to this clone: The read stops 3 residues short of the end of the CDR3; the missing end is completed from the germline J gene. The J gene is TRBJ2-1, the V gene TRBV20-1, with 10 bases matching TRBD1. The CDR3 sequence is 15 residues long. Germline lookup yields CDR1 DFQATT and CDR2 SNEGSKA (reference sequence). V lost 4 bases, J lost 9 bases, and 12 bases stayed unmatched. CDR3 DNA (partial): TGCAGTGCTATACCCGGGACAGGGGTAGATGGTGAG. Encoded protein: CSAIPGTGVDGE. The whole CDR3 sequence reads CSAIPGTGVDGEQFF.

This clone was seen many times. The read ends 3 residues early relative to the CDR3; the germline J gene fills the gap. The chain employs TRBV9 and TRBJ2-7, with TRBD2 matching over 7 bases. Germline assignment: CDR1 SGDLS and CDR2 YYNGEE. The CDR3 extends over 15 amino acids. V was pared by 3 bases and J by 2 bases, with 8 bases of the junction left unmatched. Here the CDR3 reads CASSAFSGPAYEQYF. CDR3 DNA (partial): TGTGCCAGCAGCGCGTTTAGCGGGCCTGCCTACGAG. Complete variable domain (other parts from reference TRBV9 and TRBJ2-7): DSGVTQTPKHLITATGQRVTLRCSPRSGDLSVYWYQQSLDQGLQFLIQYYNGEERAKGNILERFSAQQFPDLHSELNLSSLELGDSALYFCASSAFSGPAYEQYFGPGTRLTVT.

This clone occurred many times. The covered CDR3 bases are TGTGCCAGTAGGGGTAGCGGGAGACCACGCAATGAG. It encodes CASRGSGRPRNE. The CDR3 as a whole reads CASRGSGRPRNEQFF. The rearrangement links TRBV19 to TRBJ2-1; 9 bases match TRBD2. The sequenced fragment ends 3 residues before the CDR3 boundary, so the rest is inferred from the germline J gene. This CDR3 is built from 15 residues. The V gene's germline CDR1 is LNHDA and CDR2 SQIVND (reference sequence). V lost 6 bases, J lost 6 bases, and 9 bases stayed unmatched.

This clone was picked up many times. The part of the CDR3 DNA that was read is TGTGCCTGGAGTGCACCAGACAGGGTTTACCAGCCC. It codes for CAWSAPDRVYQP. The full CDR3 protein reads CAWSAPDRVYQPQHF. This chain connects TRBV30 to TRBJ1-5; 7 nucleotides match TRBD1. The read finishes 3 residues shy of the CDR3 end, and the germline J gene is used to complete it. Trimming took 1 base from V and 7 from J; bases not matched to a gene: 10. Germline V lookup: CDR1 GTSNPN, CDR2 SVGIG (reference sequence). The CDR3 contains 15 residues.

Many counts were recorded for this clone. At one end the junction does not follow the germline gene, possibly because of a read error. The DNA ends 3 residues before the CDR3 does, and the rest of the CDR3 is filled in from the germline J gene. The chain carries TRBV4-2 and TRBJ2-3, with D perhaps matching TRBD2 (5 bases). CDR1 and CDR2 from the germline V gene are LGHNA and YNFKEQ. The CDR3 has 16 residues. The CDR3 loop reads CASSQGGLRNSDTQYF. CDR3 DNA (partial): TGCGCCAGCAGCCAAGGTGGACTCCGTAATTCAGATACG.

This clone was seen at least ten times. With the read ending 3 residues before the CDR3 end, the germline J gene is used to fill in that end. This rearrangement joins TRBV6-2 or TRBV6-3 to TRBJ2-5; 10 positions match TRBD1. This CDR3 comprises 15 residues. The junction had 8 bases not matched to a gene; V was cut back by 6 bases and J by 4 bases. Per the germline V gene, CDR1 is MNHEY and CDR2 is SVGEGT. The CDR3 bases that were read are TGTGCCAGCAGGCGGCATGGACAGGGGGGAGAGACC. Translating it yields CASRRHGQGGET. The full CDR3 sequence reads CASRRHGQGGETQYF.

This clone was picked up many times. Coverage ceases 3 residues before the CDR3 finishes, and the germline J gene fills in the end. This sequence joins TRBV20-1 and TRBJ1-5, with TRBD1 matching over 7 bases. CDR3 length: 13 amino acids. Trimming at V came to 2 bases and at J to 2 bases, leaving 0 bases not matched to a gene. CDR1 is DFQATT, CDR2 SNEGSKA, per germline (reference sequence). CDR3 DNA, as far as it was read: TGCAGTGCTAGAACAGGGGGCAATCAGCCC. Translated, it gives CSARTGGNQP. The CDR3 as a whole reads CSARTGGNQPQHF.

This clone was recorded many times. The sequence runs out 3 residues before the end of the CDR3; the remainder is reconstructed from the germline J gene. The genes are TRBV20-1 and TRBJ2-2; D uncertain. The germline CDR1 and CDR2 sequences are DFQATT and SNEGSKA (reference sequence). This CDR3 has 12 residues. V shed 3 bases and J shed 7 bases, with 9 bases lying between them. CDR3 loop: CSARKLGGELFF. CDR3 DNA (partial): TGCAGTGCTAGGAAGCTCGGCGGGGAG.